This entry is about one T cell receptor (beta chain). Its specificity is not known. On the immunoSEQ platform, TCR beta CDR3s were sequenced at survey depth. The repertoire was sequenced with immunoSEQ multiplex PCR; TCRdb's copy has only in-frame clones and lacks some. This table has 4,500 to 6,000 clones, roughly 73% appearing once. This sample stems from a study of CD8 T cell repertoires and HIV-1 epitope variants. Looking at the study overall: Each of Twenty-five Gag and Nef epitope peptides stimulated a separate culture. Tested: three Gag epitope families, Nef HW9 and YT9. 1M T cells were kept uncultured as a baseline.

This CDR3 contains 15 residues. Germline assignment: CDR1 ENHRY and CDR2 SYGVKD. V lost 4 bases and J lost 4; bases outside the gene matches: 6. The sequenced material came from cultured CD8+ T cells derived from PBMCs. This TCR was recovered from a male donor with HIV. This chain uses TRBV10-3 with TRBJ2-2; 7 positions agree with TRBD2. The chain's CDR3 is CAISGVLASTGELFF. CDR3 bases: TGTGCCATCAGTGGAGTACTAGCGAGCACCGGGGAGCTGTTTTTT.